Presented here are 27 T cell receptor beta chains from one specimen sequenced in a study of cytomegalovirus exposure and HLA in healthy donors. Here immunoSEQ multiplex PCR was the method, and the copy in TCRdb shows in-frame clones only, minus some. This sample yields more than 90,000 clones, of which 86% are seen a single time; approximately 4.9% belongs to the top ten. The specimen sequenced was PBMCs. All receptors derive from a man aged 18 to 30 in good health and CMV-seronegative.

This rearrangement joins TRBV6-5 to TRBJ2-3, with a weak D call TRBD1 (6 bases). The CDR3 runs to 15 residues. V was trimmed by 6 bases and J by 5 bases, leaving 18 bases between them. Germline V CDR1 and CDR2: MNHEY, SVGAGI. This CDR3 is CASSKGTQGLDTQYF. The CDR3 DNA reads as TGTGCCAGCAGCAAGGGGACGCAGGGGTTAGATACGCAGTATTTT.

The chain has TRBV7-2 and TRBJ2-7; D unresolved. Trimming shortened V by 4 bases and J by 5 bases, and 9 bases separated the two germline ends. Germline V gene sequence: CDR1 SGHTA, CDR2 FQGNSA. CDR3 length equals 12 residues. CDR3 sequence: CASSSVFDEQYF. In DNA form, the CDR3 reads TGTGCCAGCAGCTCGGTCTTTGACGAGCAGTACTTC.

The V call is TRBV2, the J call TRBJ2-7; 8 nucleotides align to TRBD2. The CDR3 spans 14 residues. Germline V gives CDR1 SNHLY, CDR2 FYNNEI. V was clipped by 4 bases and J by 6 bases; unmatched bases: 8. CDR3 protein: CASSGLLAAGEQYF. In DNA form, the CDR3 reads TGTGCCAGCAGTGGTCTACTAGCGGCGGGCGAGCAGTACTTC.

The chain carries TRBV27 and TRBJ2-7; 12 bases match TRBD2. Trimming removed 6 bases from V and 5 bases from J; junction bases left unmatched: 8. The CDR3 loop spans 15 amino acids. CDR1 is MNHEY, CDR2 SMNVEV, per germline (reference sequence). Here the CDR3 reads CASRPLAGGTHEQYF. The CDR3 nucleotides are TGTGCCAGCAGGCCCCTAGCGGGAGGGACCCACGAGCAGTACTTC.

V and J are TRBV19 and TRBJ2-2; tentative D call: TRBD1 (6 bases). The CDR3 covers 15 residues. Trimming removed 8 bases from V and 2 bases from J, with 15 bases in between. Germline V gene sequence: CDR1 LNHDA, CDR2 SQIVND (reference sequence). The CDR3 sequence is CASLGAGANTGELFF. The CDR3 region has the DNA TGTGCCAGTTTGGGGGCAGGGGCCAACACCGGGGAGCTGTTTTTT.

V and J are TRBV15 and TRBJ2-3; possibly TRBD2 for D (5 bases). Germline CDR1 LNHNV, CDR2 YYDKDF (reference sequence). Trimming stripped 3 bases from V and 4 bases from J, with 17 bases between. This CDR3 is 16 amino acids long. Written as DNA, the CDR3 is TGTGCCACCAGCAGCCAAACCCCCAGCGGTCCAGATACGCAGTATTTT. Its translation is CATSSQTPSGPDTQYF. The whole variable domain, remainder taken from reference TRBV15 and TRBJ2-3, is DAMVIQNPRYQVTQFGKPVTLSCSQTLNHNVMYWYQQKSSQAPKLLFHYYDKDFNNEADTPDNFQSRRPNTSFCFLDIRSPGLGDTAMYLCATSSQTPSGPDTQYFGPGTRLTVL.

This clone was seen only once. The V and J genes are TRBV5-5 and TRBJ1-4; D not certain. The CDR3 has 15 residues. The germline V gene encodes CDR1 SGHKS and CDR2 YYEKEE (reference sequence). Trimming shortened V by 7 bases and J by 2 bases, and 15 bases separated the two germline ends. CDR3 in amino acids: CASQLEGWTNEKLFF. In DNA form, the CDR3 reads TGTGCCAGCCAATTGGAGGGCTGGACTAATGAAAAACTGTTTTTT.

The V call is TRBV19, the J call TRBJ2-7, with 9 bases identical to TRBD1. The CDR3 covers 16 residues. Germline values: CDR1 LNHDA, CDR2 SQIVND (reference sequence). The V segment lost 3 bases and the J segment 3 bases; nucleotides outside the gene matches: 9. For the CDR3, the DNA is TGTGCCAGTAGTATGGCAACAGGGGGCGCGGGCTACGAGCAGTACTTC. Translated, it gives CASSMATGGAGYEQYF.

V usage is TRBV19 and J usage is TRBJ2-7, with 10 nucleotides matching TRBD1. With 10 bases clipped from V and 3 bases from J, the junction kept 12 bases outside the gene matches. From germline, CDR1 is LNHDA and CDR2 SQIVND (reference sequence). CDR3 length equals 15 residues. The DNA for the CDR3 is TGTGCCACCTCTGGTGGACAGGGGGGATTCTACGAGCAGTACTTC. This translates into CATSGGQGGFYEQYF.

The chain combines TRBV27 with TRBJ2-7; 7 bases line up with TRBD1. Looked up from germline, CDR1 is MNHEY and CDR2 is SMNVEV (reference sequence). CDR3 length: 15 amino acids. J lost 3 bases, V lost 4 bases, and 9 bases had no gene match. The CDR3 nucleotides are TGTGCCAGCAGTTACCGGGACAGTGTATTCTACGAGCAGTACTTC. It specifies CASSYRDSVFYEQYF.

The chain carries TRBV10-1 and TRBJ2-7; 8 bases match TRBD2. Germline V gene lookup returns CDR1 WNHNN and CDR2 SYGVQD (reference sequence). Trimming took 6 bases from V and 2 from J; bases not matched to a gene: 9. The CDR3 consists of 15 residues. The CDR3 DNA sequence: TGCGCCAGCAGGGAACCGGGACTAGGCGCCTACGAGCAGTACTTC. Translated, it gives CASREPGLGAYEQYF.

The J gene is TRBJ1-1, the V gene TRBV5-4; the D gene is possibly TRBD1 (5 bases). There are 17 residues in the CDR3. The V and J ends lost 0 bases and 1 base respectively, with 16 bases between them. Germline V gene data show CDR1 as SGHNT and CDR2 as YYREEE (reference sequence). This CDR3 is CASSLADSAYSNTEAFF. The CDR3 DNA is TGTGCCAGCAGCTTGGCCGACAGCGCTTACTCGAACACTGAAGCTTTCTTT.

This chain joins TRBV19 and TRBJ1-5; no definite D call. In germline, CDR1 is LNHDA, CDR2 SQIVND (reference sequence). The CDR3 extends over 13 amino acids. V shed 3 bases and J shed 9 bases, with 12 bases lying between them. In DNA form, the CDR3 reads TGTGCCAGTAGTATGAGGCCTGGAGGGCCCCAGCATTTT. It specifies CASSMRPGGPQHF.

V and J are TRBV15 and TRBJ2-7; 8 bases line up with TRBD2. After removal of 5 bases from V and 0 bases from J, the junction contained 6 bases not matched to a gene. The V gene's germline CDR1 is LNHNV and CDR2 YYDKDF (reference sequence). The CDR3 is made up of 15 amino acids. The CDR3 spells CATSSVAGLSYEQYF. The CDR3 DNA follows: TGTGCCACCAGCTCTGTAGCGGGGCTCTCCTACGAGCAGTACTTC.

The chain employs TRBV23-1 and TRBJ1-1, with 7 bases identical to TRBD1. TRBV23-1 is treated as an ORF (open reading frame) with a function not yet certain. This CDR3 is 16 amino acids long. V trimming: 4 bases; J trimming: 0 bases; junction bases outside the gene matches: 8. CDR3 protein: CASSPPQGPLNTEAFF. In DNA, the CDR3 is TGCGCCAGCAGTCCGCCACAGGGGCCCCTGAACACTGAAGCTTTCTTT.

The chain employs TRBV4-2 and TRBJ1-4; TRBD1 is a possible D gene (5 bases). CDR3 length: 17 amino acids. The germline V gene has CDR1 LGHNA and CDR2 YNFKEQ. Between the trimmed V and J ends, which lost 7 bases and 2 bases, there was a span of 20 bases. The CDR3 DNA sequence: TGTGCCAGCACCCTACGCGTAAGGGGCGCGACTAATGAAAAACTGTTTTTT. It yields the protein CASTLRVRGATNEKLFF.

This chain connects TRBV29-1 to TRBJ2-7, with 8 nucleotides matching TRBD2. Germline assignment: CDR1 SQVTM and CDR2 ANQGSEA. There are 11 residues in the CDR3. Germline trimming cut 7 bases from V and 4 bases from J; bases unmatched to any gene: 3. This CDR3 reads CSAREGYEQYF. The CDR3 region has the DNA TGCAGCGCCCGGGAGGGTTACGAGCAGTACTTC.

This sequence joins TRBV6-1 and TRBJ1-5, with D uncertain. V was shortened by 4 bases and J by 5 bases, with 12 bases between the two germline ends. The germline CDR1 and CDR2 sequences are MNHNS and SASEGT. CDR3 length: 14 amino acids. Here the CDR3 reads CASSGGGVHQPQHF. CDR3 DNA: TGTGCCAGCAGTGGAGGCGGGGTTCATCAGCCCCAGCATTTT.

The rearrangement joins TRBV6-5 to TRBJ1-6, with 7 bases aligning to TRBD1. The CDR3 runs to 15 residues. The germline V gene encodes CDR1 MNHEY and CDR2 SVGAGI. V was clipped by 6 bases and J by 8 bases; unmatched bases: 10. The CDR3 loop reads CASSRGTVRDSPLHF. Here the CDR3 DNA reads TGTGCCAGCAGCCGCGGGACAGTGAGGGATTCACCCCTCCACTTT.

The rearrangement joins TRBV7-2 to TRBJ1-2, with a tentative D call TRBD1 (6 bases). Germline values: CDR1 SGHTA, CDR2 FQGNSA. V lost 1 base to trimming and J lost 8 bases, with 14 bases between them. The CDR3 extends over 14 amino acids. The CDR3 protein is CASSLEGGYGGYTF. The DNA for the CDR3 is TGTGCCAGCAGCTTAGAAGGGGGTTACGGGGGCTACACCTTC.

The V call is TRBV2, the J call TRBJ2-2; 12 bases align to TRBD2. The CDR3 is 19 residues long. Looked up from germline, CDR1 is SNHLY and CDR2 is FYNNEI. The V segment lost 4 bases and the J segment 3 bases; nucleotides outside the gene matches: 12. The CDR3 reads CASSGWLAGGPRDTGELFF. In DNA, the CDR3 is TGTGCCAGCAGTGGGTGGCTAGCGGGGGGGCCACGGGACACCGGGGAGCTGTTTTTT.

V usage is TRBV7-2 and J usage is TRBJ2-7, with D perhaps TRBD1 (6 bases). Trimming took 1 base from V and 5 from J, leaving 15 bases between them. Germline CDR1 SGHTA, CDR2 FQGNSA. The CDR3 length is 15 residues. The DNA for the CDR3 is TGTGCCAGCAGCTTAGTTCAGGGGCTGACCAACGAGCAGTACTTC. The encoded protein is CASSLVQGLTNEQYF. Full variable domain (remainder filled in from reference TRBV7-2 and TRBJ2-7): GAGVSQSPSNKVTEKGKDVELRCDPISGHTALYWYRQSLGQGLEFLIYFQGNSAPDKSGLPSDRFSAERTGGSVSTLTIQRTQQEDSAVYLCASSLVQGLTNEQYFGPGTRLTVT.

The chain uses TRBV21-1 and TRBJ2-3; the DNA was not used to check the table's D call, TRBD1. TRBV21-1 is given as a pseudogene. The CDR3 covers 12 residues. The CDR3, as DNA: TGTGCCAGCAGCAAAGTAACATGGGCGCTGTATTTT. Protein: CASSKVTWALYF.

The chain carries TRBV6-4 and TRBJ1-6; D gene ambiguous. V was cut by 2 bases and J by 6 bases, with 14 bases left in between. The CDR3 runs to 16 residues. Per the germline V gene, CDR1 is MRHNA and CDR2 is SNTAGT. The CDR3 DNA is TGTGCCAGCAGTGACCCTGCCGGGTTCGTTAATTCACCCCTCCACTTT. Translated: CASSDPAGFVNSPLHF.

The CDR3 DNA follows: TGCGCCAGCAGCCTCGGGACGACAGGGGGTTTTGGCTACACCTTC. It is translated as CASSLGTTGGFGYTF. The genes are TRBV5-1 and TRBJ1-2; TRBD1 matches at 9 bases. This CDR3 has 15 residues. Germline V gives CDR1 SGHRS, CDR2 YFSETQ. V lost 4 bases and J lost 7; bases outside the gene matches: 11.

The chain couples TRBV5-4 to TRBJ1-2; tentative D call: TRBD1 (6 bases). The CDR3 extends over 16 amino acids. Germline lookup yields CDR1 SGHNT and CDR2 YYREEE (reference sequence). V lost 4 bases and J lost 0, with 16 bases in between. CDR3 protein: CASSQGGSFANYGYTF. The CDR3 region has the DNA TGTGCCAGCAGCCAAGGGGGATCCTTCGCTAACTATGGCTACACCTTC.

The chain combines TRBV30 with TRBJ1-5; possible D gene TRBD1, 5 bases. With 0 bases removed from V and 6 bases from J, the gap between germline ends came to 9 bases. The length of the CDR3 is 13 residues. The germline CDR1 and CDR2 sequences are GTSNPN and SVGIG (reference sequence). The CDR3 nucleotides are TGTGCCTGGAGTGTAAGCAGGGCTCAGCCCCAGCATTTT. Its protein is CAWSVSRAQPQHF.